Below are 30 T cell receptor beta chains sequenced from a single sample in a study of T cells in localized non-small cell lung cancer. Sequencing used immunoSEQ multiplex PCR; TCRdb keeps in-frame clones, though not all of them. The sample consists of 10,000 or so clones, roughly 94% of them appearing once. The specimen comprised peripheral blood, sampled before any cancer treatment. The receptor source for this set is a woman aged 40 to 75 with stage I squamous cell lung carcinoma.

The genes are TRBV2 and TRBJ2-2, with D hard to call. The CDR3 spans 13 residues. Trimming left V 6 bases short and J 6 bases short, with 11 bases between. Germline CDR1 is SNHLY and CDR2 is FYNNEI. The CDR3 loop reads CASSSGLPGELFF. The CDR3 DNA reads TGTGCCAGCAGCTCGGGTCTACCCGGGGAGCTGTTTTTT.

The chain is built from TRBV5-1 and TRBJ2-2, with TRBD1 matching over 9 bases. Germline CDR1 SGHRS, CDR2 YFSETQ. V was pared by 2 bases and J by 2 bases, with 7 bases of the junction left unmatched. The CDR3 is 17 amino acids. CDR3 in DNA: TGCGCCAGCAGCTTTATATGGGGACAGGGAAACACCGGGGAGCTGTTTTTT. Its protein is CASSFIWGQGNTGELFF.

This clone has just one count. The DNA for the CDR3 is TGTGCCAGCAGTGAACAGGGTTCTTTCTACAATGAGCAGTTCTTC. Amino acids: CASSEQGSFYNEQFF. The V gene is TRBV6-1, the J gene TRBJ2-1, with a weak D call TRBD1 (5 bases). Germline CDR1 MNHNS, CDR2 SASEGT. The CDR3 covers 15 residues. V lost 2 bases, J lost 3 bases, and 11 bases lay in between.

The genes are TRBV30 and TRBJ2-1; 8 bases map to TRBD2. V shed 1 base, J shed 7 bases, and the junction held 6 bases outside the gene matches. Germline loops: CDR1 GTSNPN, CDR2 SVGIG (reference sequence). The CDR3 runs to 14 residues. CDR3 sequence: CAWSGPGGRNEQFF. The CDR3 bases are TGTGCCTGGAGTGGGCCGGGGGGGAGAAATGAGCAGTTCTTC.

The rearrangement joins TRBV15 to TRBJ2-1; the match to TRBD2 covers 13 bases. V dropped 3 bases and J dropped 5; count of bases not matched to a gene: 1. CDR3 length: 15 amino acids. The germline gives CDR1 LNHNV, CDR2 YYDKDF (reference sequence). The CDR3 DNA follows: TGTGCCACCAGCAGGGGGACTAGCGGGGACAATGAGCAGTTCTTC. It encodes CATSRGTSGDNEQFF.

This clone was picked up one time. The V and J genes are TRBV6-6 and TRBJ2-5; D remains ambiguous. Germline CDR1 and CDR2: MNHNY and SVGAGI (reference sequence). This CDR3 is built from 14 residues. The V end was cut by 7 bases, the J end by 1 base, with 13 bases between. CDR3 sequence: CASTGRVLQETQYF. The CDR3 DNA follows: TGTGCCAGCACCGGTAGGGTCCTCCAAGAGACCCAGTACTTC.

The V gene is TRBV19, the J gene TRBJ2-1, with 10 positions matching TRBD2. The CDR3 extends over 18 amino acids. The V segment lost 5 bases and the J segment 6 bases; nucleotides outside the gene matches: 16. The germline V gene has CDR1 LNHDA and CDR2 SQIVND (reference sequence). The CDR3 DNA is TGTGCCAGTAGTCGCGGACTAGCGGCGGGTGACAGGGTCAATGAGCAGTTCTTC. Translation gives CASSRGLAAGDRVNEQFF. Complete variable domain (other parts from reference TRBV19 and TRBJ2-1): DGGITQSPKYLFRKEGQNVTLSCEQNLNHDAMYWYRQDPGQGLRLIYYSQIVNDFQKGDIAEGYSVSREKKESFPLTVTSAQKNPTAFYLCASSRGLAAGDRVNEQFFGPGTRLTVL.

The J gene is TRBJ1-6, the V gene TRBV19, with 9 nucleotides matching TRBD1. J gave up 4 bases and V 8 bases, and 6 bases lay outside the gene matches. The CDR3 sequence is 15 residues long. Looked up from germline, CDR1 is LNHDA and CDR2 is SQIVND (reference sequence). Here the CDR3 DNA reads TGTGCCAGTGGGGACAGGGTGGGTTATAATTCACCCCTCCACTTT. Encoded protein: CASGDRVGYNSPLHF.

CDR3 bases: TGTGCCAGCAGCACCGCCGGTTCAGCCAGGGATGGTGGCTACACCTTC. Protein product: CASSTAGSARDGGYTF. The chain employs TRBV7-8 and TRBJ1-2, with D possibly matching TRBD1 (5 bases). Trimming removed 5 bases at V and 7 bases at J, with 23 bases between. CDR3 size: 16 residues. Germline CDR1 is SGHVS and CDR2 is FQNEAQ.

The gene calls are TRBV30 and TRBJ2-2, with 15 nucleotides matching TRBD2. With V trimmed by 1 base and J by 5 bases, 11 bases remained unmatched. The CDR3 has 19 amino acids. Germline CDR1 and CDR2: GTSNPN and SVGIG (reference sequence). The CDR3 is CAWSALFRTSGGETGELFF. The CDR3 DNA reads TGTGCCTGGAGTGCTCTCTTCAGGACTAGCGGGGGGGAAACCGGGGAGCTGTTTTTT.

The CDR3 loop is CASSLVGERETQYF. As DNA, the CDR3 is TGCGCCAGCAGCTTAGTAGGTGAAAGAGAGACCCAGTACTTC. This sequence joins TRBV5-1 and TRBJ2-5; D remains ambiguous. This CDR3 is 14 amino acids long. V lost 2 bases and J lost 4, with 12 bases in between. The V gene's germline CDR1 is SGHRS and CDR2 YFSETQ.

The chain couples TRBV5-4 to TRBJ2-7, with 8 bases lining up with TRBD1. The CDR3 has 14 amino acids. V shed 0 bases and J 4 bases; nucleotides not matched to a gene: 3. From germline, CDR1 is SGHNT and CDR2 YYREEE (reference sequence). Written as DNA, the CDR3 is TGTGCCAGCAGCTTGGACAGGGGGTCATACGAGCAGTACTTC. Protein sequence: CASSLDRGSYEQYF.

V and J are TRBV7-9 and TRBJ2-7; the D is unclear. Looked up from germline, CDR1 is SEHNR and CDR2 is FQNEAQ (reference sequence). This CDR3 has 11 amino acids. Between the trimmed V and J ends, which lost 8 bases and 6 bases, there was a span of 11 bases. For the CDR3, the DNA is TGTGCCAGCGGAGTCGGCTCCGAGCAGTACTTC. Protein: CASGVGSEQYF.

The rearrangement links TRBV15 to TRBJ1-2, with TRBD1 identical over 9 bases. CDR3 length equals 14 residues. V lost 8 bases and J lost 1; bases outside the gene matches: 5. The germline gives CDR1 LNHNV, CDR2 YYDKDF (reference sequence). CDR3 sequence reads: CATSWDRVNYGYTF. The DNA of the CDR3 is TGTGCCACCTCCTGGGACAGGGTTAACTATGGCTACACCTTC.

This rearrangement joins TRBV29-1 to TRBJ2-7, with 10 bases identical to TRBD2. The CDR3 is made up of 13 amino acids. V lost 5 bases and J lost 3; bases outside the gene matches: 4. Germline CDR1 is SQVTM and CDR2 is ANQGSEA. CDR3 sequence: CSVRLAGYYEQYF. The CDR3 DNA reads TGCAGCGTTAGACTAGCGGGTTACTACGAGCAGTACTTC.

This chain joins TRBV5-1 and TRBJ2-1; D possibly corresponds to TRBD1 (5 bases). This CDR3 has 15 residues. Germline V gene lookup returns CDR1 SGHRS and CDR2 YFSETQ. The V and J ends lost 0 bases and 5 bases respectively, with 12 bases between them. The CDR3 loop is CASSLVGALNNEQFF. The CDR3, as DNA: TGCGCCAGCAGCTTGGTAGGGGCCCTCAACAATGAGCAGTTCTTC.

The rearrangement joins TRBV18 to TRBJ1-6; the D gene is possibly TRBD1 (6 bases). Germline values: CDR1 KGHSH, CDR2 LQKENI. The V end lost 6 bases, the J end lost 7 bases, and 10 bases lay between the germline ends. This CDR3 region has 13 residues. CDR3: CASSRQENSPLHF. The CDR3 DNA reads TGTGCCAGCTCCCGACAGGAAAATTCACCCCTCCACTTT.

This chain uses TRBV4-1 with TRBJ2-7; tentatively, D is TRBD2 (5 bases). V was cut by 1 base and J by 2 bases, with 21 bases left in between. CDR1 is MGHRA, CDR2 YSYEKL, per germline. The CDR3 length is 18 residues. In DNA, the CDR3 is TGCGCCAGCAGCCAAGGAGGCGGACTCCTAAAATCCACCTACGAGCAGTACTTC. It codes for CASSQGGGLLKSTYEQYF.

The V and J genes are TRBV19 and TRBJ2-7; 8 nucleotides match TRBD1. CDR1 is LNHDA, CDR2 SQIVND, per germline (reference sequence). The CDR3 is 15 residues long. Germline trimming cut 5 bases from V and 3 bases from J; bases unmatched to any gene: 9. In nucleotides, the CDR3 is TGTGCCAGTAGTGCAAAGACAGGGGATATCTACGAGCAGTACTTC. Translation gives CASSAKTGDIYEQYF.

The V call is TRBV19, the J call TRBJ1-3; a weak D match, TRBD1 (6 bases). The V gene's germline CDR1 is LNHDA and CDR2 SQIVND (reference sequence). This CDR3 region has 14 residues. Trimming cost V 7 bases and J 1 base, with 11 bases left between them. The CDR3, as DNA: TGTGCCAGTACCCGGGGGGCGTCTGGAAACACCATATATTTT. This translates into CASTRGASGNTIYF.

The rearrangement uses TRBV19 and TRBJ1-5, with 9 positions matching TRBD1. Germline assignment: CDR1 LNHDA and CDR2 SQIVND (reference sequence). With 3 bases clipped from V and 7 bases from J, the junction kept 7 bases outside the gene matches. The CDR3 has 15 residues. CDR3 DNA sequence: TGTGCCAGTAGTATTTCGGACAGGGGAGGCCAGCCCCAGCATTTT. Translation: CASSISDRGGQPQHF. Together with reference TRBV19 and TRBJ1-5, the CDR3 gives the full variable domain: DGGITQSPKYLFRKEGQNVTLSCEQNLNHDAMYWYRQDPGQGLRLIYYSQIVNDFQKGDIAEGYSVSREKKESFPLTVTSAQKNPTAFYLCASSISDRGGQPQHFGDGTRLSIL.

J is TRBJ2-1 and V is TRBV6-1; 9 bases map to TRBD2. J was trimmed by 7 bases and V by 3 bases; bases with no gene match: 7. The V gene's germline CDR1 is MNHNS and CDR2 SASEGT. CDR3 length: 15 amino acids. The CDR3 DNA sequence: TGTGCCAGCAGTGATAGCCTAGCGGGGAGGAATGAGCAGTTCTTC. Translating it yields CASSDSLAGRNEQFF.

This rearrangement joins TRBV5-1 to TRBJ2-5; the D gene is possibly TRBD2 (5 bases). Trimming shortened V by 1 base and J by 5 bases, and 12 bases separated the two germline ends. Per the germline V gene, CDR1 is SGHRS and CDR2 is YFSETQ. This CDR3 comprises 14 residues. CDR3: CASSLIPGKETQYF. The DNA for the CDR3 is TGCGCCAGCAGCTTGATTCCGGGGAAGGAGACCCAGTACTTC.

The V and J genes are TRBV6-1 and TRBJ1-1; 11 bases map to TRBD1. The V gene's germline CDR1 is MNHNS and CDR2 SASEGT. This CDR3 region has 15 residues. The junction had 4 bases not matched to a gene; V was cut back by 2 bases and J by 5 bases. The CDR3 loop reads CASSERGTGGTEAFF. The CDR3 DNA is TGTGCCAGCAGTGAACGTGGGACAGGGGGAACTGAAGCTTTCTTT.

V is TRBV9 and J is TRBJ2-7; 9 bases fit TRBD1. The ends lost 2 bases at V and 6 bases at J; junction bases unmatched: 6. Germline CDR1 is SGDLS and CDR2 is YYNGEE. The CDR3 length is 14 residues. The CDR3 loop is CASSVVTGGREQYF. CDR3 bases: TGTGCCAGCAGCGTGGTCACAGGGGGCCGCGAGCAGTACTTC.

The chain carries TRBV14 and TRBJ2-7; 7 nucleotides agree with TRBD1. The germline V gene encodes CDR1 SGHDN and CDR2 FVKESK. The CDR3 runs to 15 residues. V trimming: 0 bases; J trimming: 3 bases; junction bases outside the gene matches: 5. The CDR3 sequence is CASSQESNRGYEQYF. The CDR3 DNA reads TGTGCCAGCAGCCAAGAGTCGAACAGGGGCTACGAGCAGTACTTC.

V and J are TRBV6-1 and TRBJ2-3; 9 nucleotides match TRBD1. In germline, CDR1 is MNHNS, CDR2 SASEGT. This CDR3 is built from 14 residues. V shed 7 bases and J 3 bases; nucleotides not matched to a gene: 5. CDR3 DNA sequence: TGTGCCAGCATTTGGACAGGGGCGACAGATACGCAGTATTTT. Its protein is CASIWTGATDTQYF.

V is TRBV7-8 and J is TRBJ2-5; TRBD1 or TRBD2 may be the D gene (6 bases each). Germline loops: CDR1 SGHVS, CDR2 FQNEAQ. CDR3 length: 17 amino acids. V was pared by 4 bases and J by 3 bases, with 21 bases between. CDR3 region: CASSSAWGVAGEETQYF. CDR3 DNA: TGTGCCAGCAGCTCCGCCTGGGGGGTGGCAGGGGAAGAGACCCAGTACTTC.

The chain employs TRBV18 and TRBJ1-2; no clear D. Germline V gives CDR1 KGHSH, CDR2 LQKENI. Between the trimmed V and J ends, which lost 3 bases and 6 bases, there was a span of 11 bases. The CDR3 totals 13 residues. The CDR3 DNA reads TGTGCCAGCTCACCTAGGGAAGTGGATGGCTACACCTTC. This sequence encodes CASSPREVDGYTF.

This clone was observed a few times. The rearrangement links TRBV6-1 to TRBJ1-6, with unresolved D. The CDR3 extends over 17 amino acids. The V end lost 2 bases, the J end lost 6 bases, and 17 bases lay between the germline ends. Germline-derived CDR1 and CDR2 are MNHNS and SASEGT. The CDR3 here is CASSERLGYESNSPLHF. For the CDR3, the DNA is TGTGCCAGCAGTGAACGGTTAGGGTACGAATCTAATTCACCCCTCCACTTT.